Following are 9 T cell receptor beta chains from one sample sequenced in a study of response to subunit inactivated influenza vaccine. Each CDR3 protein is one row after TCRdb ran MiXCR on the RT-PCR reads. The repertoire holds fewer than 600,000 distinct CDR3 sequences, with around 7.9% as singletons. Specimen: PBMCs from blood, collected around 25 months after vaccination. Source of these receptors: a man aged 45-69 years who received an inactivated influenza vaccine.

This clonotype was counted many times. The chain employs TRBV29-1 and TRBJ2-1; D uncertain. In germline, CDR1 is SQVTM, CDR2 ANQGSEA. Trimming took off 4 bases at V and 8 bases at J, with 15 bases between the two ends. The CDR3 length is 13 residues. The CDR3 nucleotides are TGCAGCGTTGGAGTTTCTGCGGATTATGAGCAGTTCTTC. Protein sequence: CSVGVSADYEQFF.

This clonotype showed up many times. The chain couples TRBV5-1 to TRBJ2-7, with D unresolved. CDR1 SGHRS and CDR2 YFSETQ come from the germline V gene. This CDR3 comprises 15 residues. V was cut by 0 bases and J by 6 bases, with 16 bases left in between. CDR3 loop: CASSLEGRSFGEQYF. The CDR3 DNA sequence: TGCGCCAGCAGCTTGGAGGGCAGATCATTCGGCGAGCAGTACTTC. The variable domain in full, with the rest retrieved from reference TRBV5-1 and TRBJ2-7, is KAGVTQTPRYLIKTRGQQVTLSCSPISGHRSVSWYQQTPGQGLQFLFEYFSETQRNKGNFPGRFSGRQFSNSRSEMNVSTLELGDSALYLCASSLEGRSFGEQYFGPGTRLTVT.

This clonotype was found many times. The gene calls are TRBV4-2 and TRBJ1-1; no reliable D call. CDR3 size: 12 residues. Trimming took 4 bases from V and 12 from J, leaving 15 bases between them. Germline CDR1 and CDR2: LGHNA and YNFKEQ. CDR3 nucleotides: TGTGCCAGCAGCCTTACGGCGAGTCTGCCTTTCTTT. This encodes CASSLTASLPFF.

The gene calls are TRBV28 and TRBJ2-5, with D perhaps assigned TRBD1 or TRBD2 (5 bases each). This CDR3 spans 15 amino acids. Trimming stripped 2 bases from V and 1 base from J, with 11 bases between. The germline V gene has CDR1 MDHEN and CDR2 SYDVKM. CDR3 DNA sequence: TGTGCCAGCAGTTTAGGGGGAGCTACCCAAGAGACCCAGTACTTC. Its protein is CASSLGGATQETQYF.

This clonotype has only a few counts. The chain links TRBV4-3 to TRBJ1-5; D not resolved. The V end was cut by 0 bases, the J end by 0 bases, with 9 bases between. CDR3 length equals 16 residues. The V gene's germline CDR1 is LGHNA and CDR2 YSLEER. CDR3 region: CASSQDVSHSNQPQHF. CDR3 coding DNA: TGCGCCAGCAGCCAAGACGTCAGCCATAGCAATCAGCCCCAGCATTTT.

The CDR3: CASRLLETQYF. CDR3 coding DNA: TGTGCCAGCAGACTACTAGAGACCCAGTACTTC. This chain uses TRBV28 with TRBJ2-5; D unresolved. The V and J ends lost 6 bases and 4 bases respectively, with 6 bases between them. The germline V gene has CDR1 MDHEN and CDR2 SYDVKM. This CDR3 is 11 amino acids long.

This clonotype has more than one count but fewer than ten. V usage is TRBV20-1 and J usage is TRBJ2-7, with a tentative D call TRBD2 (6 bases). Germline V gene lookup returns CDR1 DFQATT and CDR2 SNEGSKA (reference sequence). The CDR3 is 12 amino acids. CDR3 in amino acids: CSGQEGAYEQYF. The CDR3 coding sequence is TGCAGCGGCCAGGAGGGCGCCTACGAGCAGTACTTC.

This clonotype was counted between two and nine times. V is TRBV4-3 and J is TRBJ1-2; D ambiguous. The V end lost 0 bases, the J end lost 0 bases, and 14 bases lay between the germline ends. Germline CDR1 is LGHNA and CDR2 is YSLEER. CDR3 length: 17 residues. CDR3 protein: CASSQDLTSAPNYGYTF. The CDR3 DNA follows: TGCGCCAGCAGCCAAGATTTGACGTCAGCACCTAACTATGGCTACACCTTC.

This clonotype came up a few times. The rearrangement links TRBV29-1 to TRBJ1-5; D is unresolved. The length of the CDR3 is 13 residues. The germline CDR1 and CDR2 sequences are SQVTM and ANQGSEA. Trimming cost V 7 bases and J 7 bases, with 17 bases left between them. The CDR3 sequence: CSAKVAGGQPQHF. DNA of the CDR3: TGCAGCGCCAAAGTAGCGGGTGGGCAGCCCCAGCATTTT.